This is a list of T cell receptor beta chains from one sample in a study of blood T cell repertoires in COVID-19. Profiling relied on immunoSEQ multiplex PCR, and the TCRdb table lists in-frame clones only, not all of them. This table holds 78,000 or so clones, about 80% found once. Material for sequencing was peripheral blood. These receptor sequences come from a woman aged 60-75 years with acute or convalescent COVID-19. CDR3s include the opening cysteine and the closing phenylalanine or tryptophan. A D gene is named only where the DNA matches it firmly. Size is omitted from some rows. Given values are once, few, many or a class for expanded clones.

len: 10; v_gene: TRBV6-5; j_gene: TRBJ1-6; abundance: NA; d_gene: NA; CDR3aa: CQQASSPLHF; CDR3nt: TGTCAGCAAGCGTCCTCACCCCTCCACTTT
len: 16; v_gene: TRBV6-4; j_gene: TRBJ2-3; abundance: NA; d_gene: TRBD2; CDR3aa: CASSEGILASTDTQYF; CDR3nt: TGTGCCAGCAGTGAAGGAATACTAGCGAGCACAGATACGCAGTATTTT
len: 15; v_gene: TRBV5-5; j_gene: TRBJ2-5; abundance: NA; d_gene: TRBD2; CDR3aa: CASSLRRGVQETQYF; CDR3nt: TGTGCCAGCAGCTTACGGCGGGGGGTACAAGAGACCCAGTACTTC
len: 16; v_gene: TRBV7-9; j_gene: TRBJ2-2; abundance: NA; d_gene: NA; CDR3aa: CASSSGWVGNTGELFF; CDR3nt: TGTGCCAGCAGCTCCGGGTGGGTAGGGAACACCGGGGAGCTGTTTTTT
len: 15; v_gene: TRBV5-1; j_gene: TRBJ1-1; abundance: NA; d_gene: TRBD1; CDR3aa: CASSLQQGANTEAFF; CDR3nt: TGCGCCAGCAGCTTACAACAGGGGGCGAACACTGAAGCTTTCTTT
len: 16; v_gene: TRBV4-1; j_gene: TRBJ1-2; abundance: NA; d_gene: NA; CDR3aa: CASSQDPGGPREGYTF; CDR3nt: TGCGCCAGCAGCCAAGATCCGGGGGGGCCCCGGGAGGGCTACACCTTC
len: 11; v_gene: TRBV19; j_gene: TRBJ1-2; abundance: NA; d_gene: NA; CDR3aa: CASSTVGGYTF; CDR3nt: TGTGCCAGTAGTACGGTCGGTGGCTACACCTTC
len: 14; v_gene: TRBV9; j_gene: TRBJ1-6; abundance: NA; d_gene: TRBD1; CDR3aa: CASSDRGSRSPLHF; CDR3nt: TGTGCCAGCAGCGACAGGGGGAGTAGATCACCCCTCCACTTT
len: 14; v_gene: TRBV30; j_gene: TRBJ1-6; abundance: NA; d_gene: TRBD1; CDR3aa: CACPPRQGGSPLHF; CDR3nt: TGTGCCTGCCCTCCCCGACAGGGTGGTTCACCCCTCCACTTT
len: 18; v_gene: TRBV3-1/TRBV3-2; j_gene: TRBJ2-1; abundance: NA; d_gene: TRBD2; CDR3aa: CASSQDQPGLGVYNEQFF; CDR3nt: TGTGCCAGCAGCCAAGATCAACCGGGACTAGGAGTTTACAATGAGCAGTTCTTC
len: 16; v_gene: TRBV4-2; j_gene: TRBJ1-2; abundance: NA; d_gene: TRBD1; CDR3aa: CASSQDYGQGNYGYTF; CDR3nt: TGTGCCAGCAGCCAAGACTACGGACAGGGTAACTATGGCTACACCTTC
len: 14; v_gene: TRBV10-1; j_gene: TRBJ2-2; abundance: NA; d_gene: TRBD2; CDR3aa: CATQAGGNTGELFF; CDR3nt: TGCGCCACCCAGGCGGGGGGGAACACCGGGGAGCTGTTTTTT
len: 13; v_gene: TRBV12-3/TRBV12-4; j_gene: TRBJ1-2; abundance: NA; d_gene: NA; CDR3aa: CASRPTAPYGYTF; CDR3nt: TGTGCCTCTCGACCTACAGCCCCCTATGGCTACACCTTC
len: 11; v_gene: TRBV7-8; j_gene: TRBJ1-1; abundance: NA; d_gene: NA; CDR3aa: CASSRQRQAFF; CDR3nt: TGTGCCAGCAGCCGACAGAGGCAAGCTTTCTTT
len: 16; v_gene: TRBV9; j_gene: TRBJ2-1; abundance: NA; d_gene: TRBD2; CDR3aa: CASSAISGGAYNEQFF; CDR3nt: TGTGCCAGCAGCGCAATTAGCGGGGGAGCTTACAATGAGCAGTTCTTC
len: 18; v_gene: TRBV4-1; j_gene: TRBJ2-1; abundance: NA; d_gene: TRBD2; CDR3aa: CASSQEGGTSAIYNEQFF; CDR3nt: TGCGCCAGCAGCCAAGAGGGGGGGACTAGCGCTATCTACAATGAGCAGTTCTTC
len: 14; v_gene: TRBV5-1; j_gene: TRBJ2-7; abundance: NA; d_gene: NA; CDR3aa: CASSPDGGSYEQYF; CDR3nt: TGCGCCAGCAGCCCAGACGGGGGTTCCTACGAGCAGTACTTC
len: 16; v_gene: TRBV19; j_gene: TRBJ1-5; abundance: NA; d_gene: TRBD1; CDR3aa: CASRVPGQGAEQPQHF; CDR3nt: TGTGCCAGTAGGGTTCCGGGACAGGGGGCTGAGCAGCCCCAGCATTTT
len: 14; v_gene: TRBV10-3; j_gene: TRBJ1-1; abundance: NA; d_gene: TRBD1; CDR3aa: CAISKTGSSTEAFF; CDR3nt: TGTGCCATCTCAAAGACAGGGTCGAGCACTGAAGCTTTCTTT
len: 14; v_gene: TRBV18; j_gene: TRBJ2-7; abundance: once; d_gene: NA; CDR3aa: CASSRDKSSYEQYF; CDR3nt: TGTGCCAGCTCACGAGACAAGAGCTCCTACGAGCAGTACTTC
len: 17; v_gene: TRBV6-1; j_gene: TRBJ1-5; abundance: NA; d_gene: NA; CDR3aa: CASSGSNRPDGNQPQHF; CDR3nt: TGTGCCAGCAGTGGGTCCAACAGGCCCGACGGCAATCAGCCCCAGCATTTT
len: 15; v_gene: TRBV5-1; j_gene: TRBJ1-3; abundance: NA; d_gene: NA; CDR3aa: CASSLAGGEGNTIYF; CDR3nt: TGCGCCAGCAGCTTGGCCGGGGGAGAGGGAAACACCATATATTTT
len: 14; v_gene: TRBV9; j_gene: TRBJ2-7; abundance: NA; d_gene: TRBD2; CDR3aa: CASSVGTSFYEQYF; CDR3nt: TGTGCCAGCAGCGTAGGGACTAGCTTCTACGAGCAGTACTTC
len: 14; v_gene: TRBV5-1; j_gene: TRBJ1-2; abundance: NA; d_gene: NA; CDR3aa: CASSLDGENYGYTF; CDR3nt: TGCGCCAGCAGCTTGGATGGGGAGAACTATGGCTACACCTTC
len: 14; v_gene: TRBV7-2; j_gene: TRBJ2-5; abundance: NA; d_gene: TRBD2; CDR3aa: CASSFGGGSETQYF; CDR3nt: TGTGCCAGCAGCTTCGGCGGGGGGAGCGAGACCCAGTACTTC
len: 15; v_gene: TRBV13; j_gene: TRBJ2-6; abundance: NA; d_gene: NA; CDR3aa: CASSSSGTGANVLTF; CDR3nt: TGTGCCAGCAGCTCTTCAGGTACTGGGGCCAACGTCCTGACTTTC
len: 13; v_gene: TRBV4-1; j_gene: TRBJ2-1; abundance: NA; d_gene: NA; CDR3aa: CASSARSAGEQFF; CDR3nt: TGCGCCAGCAGCGCCCGGTCCGCGGGTGAGCAGTTCTTC
len: 17; v_gene: TRBV27; j_gene: TRBJ1-1; abundance: NA; d_gene: TRBD1; CDR3aa: CASSRRGRGSGGTEAFF; CDR3nt: TGTGCCAGCAGCCGGAGAGGCAGGGGGTCGGGGGGGACTGAAGCTTTCTTT
len: 14; v_gene: TRBV19; j_gene: TRBJ1-5; abundance: once; d_gene: NA; CDR3aa: CASRREMSNQPQHF; CDR3nt: TGTGCCAGTAGGCGGGAGATGAGCAATCAGCCCCAGCATTTT
len: 11; v_gene: TRBV6-5; j_gene: TRBJ1-2; abundance: NA; d_gene: TRBD1; CDR3aa: CAIQGAYGYTF; CDR3nt: TGTGCCATACAGGGGGCTTATGGCTACACCTTC
len: 15; v_gene: TRBV30; j_gene: TRBJ1-2; abundance: few; d_gene: TRBD1; CDR3aa: CAWSVRAGGAYGYTF; CDR3nt: TGTGCCTGGAGTGTACGTGCAGGGGGCGCCTATGGCTACACCTTC
len: 19; v_gene: TRBV21-1; j_gene: TRBJ2-6; abundance: many; d_gene: NA; CDR3aa: CASSKGGTSGFSGANVLTF; CDR3nt: TGTGCCAGCAGCAAAGGTGGGACTAGCGGATTCTCTGGGGCCAACGTCCTGACTTTC
len: 14; v_gene: TRBV3-1/TRBV3-2; j_gene: TRBJ2-5; abundance: NA; d_gene: NA; CDR3aa: CASSLQGLQETQYF; CDR3nt: TGTGCCAGCAGCCTTCAGGGGCTGCAAGAGACCCAGTACTTC